These 23 T cell receptor beta chains were sequenced from one sample in a study of T cells after yellow fever vaccination. TCRdb re-called the 5' RACE reads through MiXCR, storing one row per CDR3 protein. Of some 400,000 distinct CDR3 sequences listed, roughly 6.2% were seen once; the top ten hold over 12%. The sequences come from PBMCs, collected 5 days after the yellow fever booster vaccination. The receptor source for this set is a man aged 25-45 years who received the YFV17D yellow fever vaccine.

This chain links TRBV11-2 with TRBJ2-2, with D maybe TRBD2 (6 bases). The CDR3 has 17 amino acids. Germline V gives CDR1 SGHAT, CDR2 FQNNGV. Trimming shortened V by 0 bases and J by 6 bases, and 17 bases separated the two germline ends. CDR3 residues: CASSLDRVGSPAGELFF. In DNA, the CDR3 is TGTGCCAGCAGCTTAGATCGCGTCGGGAGCCCGGCCGGGGAGCTGTTTTTT.

In this sample, this clonotype turned up many times. The rearrangement joins TRBV5-1 to TRBJ2-3, with 8 bases matching TRBD2. CDR3 size: 16 residues. V was clipped by 0 bases and J by 2 bases; unmatched bases: 5. Germline loops: CDR1 SGHRS, CDR2 YFSETQ. CDR3 amino acids: CASSLGTSLSTDTQYF. The CDR3 region has the DNA TGCGCCAGCAGCTTGGGGACTAGCCTTTCCACAGATACGCAGTATTTT.

This clonotype was seen many times. V is TRBV15 and J is TRBJ1-5; TRBD1 aligns across 9 bases. V shed 5 bases and J 0 bases; nucleotides not matched to a gene: 11. The CDR3 consists of 18 residues. CDR1 and CDR2 from the germline V gene are LNHNV and YYDKDF (reference sequence). DNA for the CDR3: TGTGCCACCAGCTACCGGGACAGGGCCCTCTATAGCAATCAGCCCCAGCATTTT. Its translation is CATSYRDRALYSNQPQHF.

This clonotype showed up just a few times. The V and J genes are TRBV28 and TRBJ2-3; D is possibly TRBD2 (5 bases). Germline values: CDR1 MDHEN, CDR2 SYDVKM. This CDR3 is 13 amino acids long. Deletions cut 8 bases from V and 1 base from J, with 10 bases between. In DNA, the CDR3 is TGTGCCAGCCTAAACGGGGGCACAGATACGCAGTATTTT. As protein: CASLNGGTDTQYF.

The chain combines TRBV7-2 with TRBJ2-2, with a possible D match to TRBD2 (5 bases). The CDR3 contains 15 residues. Germline CDR1 is SGHTA and CDR2 is FQGNSA. Trimming stripped 2 bases from V and 6 bases from J, with 13 bases between. DNA for the CDR3: TGTGCCAGCAGCTTAAACGCACTAGGTGCCGGGGAGCTGTTTTTT. Translated, it gives CASSLNALGAGELFF.

This clonotype was seen only a few times. The chain combines TRBV6-2 or TRBV6-3 with TRBJ1-1, with TRBD1 matching 9 bases. CDR1 is MNHEY, CDR2 SVGEGT, per germline. The trim removed 5 bases at V and 1 base at J, leaving 8 bases unmatched. This CDR3 has 16 residues. In DNA, the CDR3 is TGTGCCAGCAGTCCAGGACAGGGGAGGCGGAACACTGAAGCTTTCTTT. This codes for CASSPGQGRRNTEAFF.

This clonotype has at least ten counts. V is TRBV18 and J is TRBJ2-3; a possible D gene is TRBD2 (6 bases). The CDR3 has 13 residues. The V end lost 6 bases, the J end lost 1 base, and 8 bases lay between the germline ends. Per germline, CDR1 KGHSH and CDR2 LQKENI. This CDR3 is CASSSSGTDTQYF. CDR3 nucleotide sequence: TGTGCCAGCTCGTCTAGCGGCACAGATACGCAGTATTTT.

In this sample, this clonotype is large. The chain joins TRBV7-9 to TRBJ2-7, with TRBD2 as a possible D gene (5 bases). The V and J ends lost 5 bases and 2 bases respectively, with 7 bases between them. This CDR3 has 12 residues. Germline lookup yields CDR1 SEHNR and CDR2 FQNEAQ (reference sequence). CDR3 loop: CASSGEPYEQYF. The CDR3 nucleotides are TGTGCCAGCAGCGGGGAGCCCTACGAGCAGTACTTC.

This clonotype was counted many times. This chain connects TRBV3-1 to TRBJ2-2; no reliable D call. Trimming cost V 1 base and J 6 bases, with 12 bases left between them. In germline, CDR1 is LGHDT, CDR2 YNNKEL (reference sequence). The length of the CDR3 is 15 residues. CDR3 sequence: CASSQVHPPSGELFF. In nucleotides, the CDR3 is TGTGCCAGCAGCCAAGTCCACCCGCCCTCCGGGGAGCTGTTTTTT.

The V and J genes are TRBV6-4 and TRBJ1-5, with D tentatively TRBD1 (5 bases). Germline CDR1 reads MRHNA; CDR2 reads SNTAGT. Trimming removed 5 bases at V and 0 bases at J, with 23 bases between. The CDR3 extends over 19 amino acids. The CDR3 DNA is TGTGCCAGCAGTAGGGGCAGCACCCGTAAAGGTTCTAGCAATCAGCCCCAGCATTTT. Translated: CASSRGSTRKGSSNQPQHF.

The CDR3 loop reads CASSWGGQGVNTEAFF. CDR3 DNA: TGTGCCAGCAGCTGGGGTGGGCAGGGAGTGAACACTGAAGCTTTCTTT. This sequence joins TRBV5-4 and TRBJ1-1, with a possible D match to TRBD1 (5 bases). Germline loops: CDR1 SGHNT, CDR2 YYREEE (reference sequence). V lost 3 bases and J lost 0, with 15 bases in between. This CDR3 has 16 amino acids.

About this clonotype itself: A read error may be the cause here, since a much bigger clone is one base away. Written as DNA, the CDR3 is TGTGCCAGCAGGGATCATCGGGGGAGGGCCGGGTACGAGCAGTACTTC. Translated, it gives CASRDHRGRAGYEQYF. The chain is built from TRBV25-1 and TRBJ2-7, with TRBD2 matching over 7 bases. From germline, CDR1 is MGHDK and CDR2 SYGVNS. CDR3 length equals 16 residues. V shed 6 bases, J shed 4 bases, and the junction held 15 bases outside the gene matches.

Only a few counts were recorded for this clonotype. The chain employs TRBV14 and TRBJ2-5; TRBD1 is a possible D gene (6 bases). Between the trimmed V and J ends, which lost 4 bases and 4 bases, there was a span of 10 bases. CDR3 length equals 13 residues. Germline V gives CDR1 SGHDN, CDR2 FVKESK. The CDR3 region has the DNA TGTGCCAGCAGCCGGACAGTTTTAGAGACCCAGTACTTC. It specifies CASSRTVLETQYF.

The sample holds a few counts of this clonotype. The CDR3 loop reads CASSQEFRREETQYF. For the CDR3, the DNA is TGCGCCAGCAGCCAAGAGTTTCGGCGGGAAGAGACCCAGTACTTC. The rearrangement links TRBV4-3 to TRBJ2-5; D possibly corresponds to TRBD2 (5 bases). The CDR3 has 15 amino acids. Germline V gene data show CDR1 as LGHNA and CDR2 as YSLEER. Trimming stripped 0 bases from V and 3 bases from J, with 11 bases between.

The gene calls are TRBV6-5 and TRBJ2-7, with 7 positions matching TRBD2. This CDR3 has 14 residues. Germline CDR1 and CDR2: MNHEY and SVGAGI. With V trimmed by 2 bases and J by 2 bases, 3 bases remained unmatched. CDR3 in DNA: TGTGCCAGCAGTTACGAGGCGGGGGCCTACGAGCAGTACTTC. Its protein is CASSYEAGAYEQYF.

This clonotype was seen at least ten times. V usage is TRBV29-1 and J usage is TRBJ2-7; 7 bases fit TRBD1. The length of the CDR3 is 13 residues. Germline V CDR1 and CDR2: SQVTM, ANQGSEA. J was trimmed by 3 bases and V by 7 bases; bases with no gene match: 9. The CDR3 DNA follows: TGCAGCGCGCTCAACTCAGGGGGCTACGAGCAGTACTTC. It is translated as CSALNSGGYEQYF.

This clonotype has only a few counts. The chain combines TRBV20-1 with TRBJ2-1; TRBD1 might be the D (6 bases). CDR3 size: 15 residues. Germline CDR1 and CDR2: DFQATT and SNEGSKA (reference sequence). The ends were cut back, 6 bases at V and 0 bases at J, with 15 bases in the middle. The CDR3 region has the DNA TGCAGTGCCAGGGGTGCGTCGGGCTCCTACAATGAGCAGTTCTTC. This gives the protein CSARGASGSYNEQFF.

This clonotype was counted between two and nine times. The CDR3 loop is CASSSMGSPQHF. DNA for the CDR3: TGTGCCAGCAGCTCAATGGGTAGCCCCCAGCATTTT. The chain carries TRBV7-2 and TRBJ1-5; D remains ambiguous. CDR1 is SGHTA and CDR2 is FQGNSA in the germline V gene. The CDR3 consists of 12 residues. Trimming pared 4 bases from V and 10 bases from J, leaving 11 bases between.

This clonotype has a count of ten or more. The rearrangement uses TRBV5-5 and TRBJ2-1; TRBD2 matches at 8 bases. V lost 4 bases and J lost 7; bases outside the gene matches: 10. This CDR3 comprises 15 residues. Germline loops: CDR1 SGHKS, CDR2 YYEKEE (reference sequence). CDR3 amino acids: CASSQLADLGNEQFF. The CDR3 DNA follows: TGTGCCAGCAGCCAACTAGCGGACCTGGGGAATGAGCAGTTCTTC.

This clonotype was detected ten times or more. The chain couples TRBV5-1 to TRBJ2-2; TRBD2 matches 8 bases. Germline V gene data show CDR1 as SGHRS and CDR2 as YFSETQ. V was pared by 4 bases and J by 4 bases, with 3 bases of the junction left unmatched. The CDR3 sequence is 14 residues long. For the CDR3, the DNA is TGCGCCAGCAGCCTAGCGGGCACCACCGGGGAGCTGTTTTTT. Encoded protein: CASSLAGTTGELFF.

This clonotype showed up just a few times. The chain uses TRBV5-1 and TRBJ2-2; the D gene could be TRBD1 or TRBD2 (5 bases each). Between the trimmed V and J ends, which lost 4 bases and 0 bases, there was a span of 13 bases. Germline-derived CDR1 and CDR2 are SGHRS and YFSETQ. This CDR3 is 16 amino acids long. The DNA of the CDR3 is TGCGCCAGCAGCCTGGGAGAGACAGCGAACACCGGGGAGCTGTTTTTT. This sequence encodes CASSLGETANTGELFF.

In this sample, this clonotype turned up a few times. This chain joins TRBV28 and TRBJ1-4; TRBD1 might be the D (6 bases). Trimming removed 4 bases from V and 10 bases from J, with 25 bases in between. CDR3 length equals 17 residues. CDR1 is MDHEN, CDR2 SYDVKM, per germline. The CDR3 sequence: CASSSEVAGDYRRKLFF. The CDR3 coding sequence is TGTGCCAGCAGTTCCGAGGTCGCAGGGGATTATCGTCGAAAACTGTTTTTT.

This clonotype was counted between two and nine times. This chain uses TRBV7-2 with TRBJ2-5; no reliable D call. CDR3 length: 12 residues. V was trimmed by 1 base and J by 5 bases, leaving 5 bases between them. Germline CDR1 reads SGHTA; CDR2 reads FQGNSA. The CDR3 region is CASSLVLETQYF. In DNA form, the CDR3 reads TGTGCCAGCAGCTTAGTGTTGGAGACCCAGTACTTC.